These 6 T cell receptor beta chains share one sample of origin, sequenced in a study of control samples from healthy donors and cancer patients. Assay: immunoSEQ multiplex PCR; the TCRdb copy retains only in-frame clones and omits some. The table has 150,000 or so clones, approximately 93% seen once; the top ten hold roughly 2.3%. The sample was blood. The receptor source for this set is a man aged 50 or older in good health.

This clone has just one count. The chain couples TRBV30 to TRBJ1-4; D ambiguous. Germline V gene data show CDR1 as GTSNPN and CDR2 as SVGIG (reference sequence). V dropped 2 bases and J dropped 3 bases, with 7 bases sitting between them. This CDR3 has 13 amino acids. DNA of the CDR3: TGTGCCTGGAGTAGCCAGGCTAATGAAAAACTGTTTTTT. It yields the protein CAWSSQANEKLFF.

The V gene is TRBV3-1 (or the pseudogene TRBV3-2), the J gene TRBJ2-7; D remains ambiguous. V was clipped by 5 bases and J by 2 bases, with 13 bases between them. CDR3 length: 14 amino acids. CDR1 and CDR2 from the germline V gene are LGHDT and YNNKEL (reference sequence). The CDR3 loop is CASSFTVPTYEQYF. Here the CDR3 DNA reads TGTGCCAGCAGCTTCACAGTTCCCACCTACGAGCAGTACTTC.

J is TRBJ2-3 and V is TRBV6-5; no reliable D call. This CDR3 has 12 amino acids. V lost 4 bases and J 2 bases, leaving 4 bases between the germline ends. CDR1 MNHEY and CDR2 SVGAGI come from the germline V gene. The CDR3 sequence: CASSSVTDTQYF. The CDR3 DNA sequence: TGTGCCAGCAGTTCAGTCACAGATACGCAGTATTTT.

The chain carries TRBV15 and TRBJ2-5, with D possibly matching TRBD1 (6 bases). Germline-derived CDR1 and CDR2 are LNHNV and YYDKDF (reference sequence). The ends were cut back, 2 bases at V and 4 bases at J, with 14 bases in the middle. This CDR3 has 15 amino acids. CDR3 coding DNA: TGTGCCACCAGCAGAACTGGGGGCGGCAGAGAGACCCAGTACTTC. Protein product: CATSRTGGGRETQYF.

The chain links TRBV4-1 to TRBJ2-5, with 9 bases identical to TRBD1. The V gene end was trimmed by 2 bases and the J gene end by 1 base; junction bases not matched to a gene: 8. This CDR3 has 17 residues. Germline V CDR1 and CDR2: MGHRA, YSYEKL. CDR3 in amino acids: CASSQSAGTGSQETQYF. CDR3 nucleotides: TGCGCCAGCAGCCAAAGCGCCGGGACAGGGAGCCAAGAGACCCAGTACTTC.

This sequence joins TRBV7-8 and TRBJ2-5; D ambiguous. Trimming stripped 2 bases from V and 4 bases from J, with 14 bases between. The CDR3 is 15 residues long. CDR1 and CDR2 (germline): SGHVS, FQNEAQ. DNA of the CDR3: TGTGCCAGCAGCTTAAAGAGAAGACGGATAGAGACCCAGTACTTC. Translation gives CASSLKRRRIETQYF.